The 8 T cell receptor beta chains below come from one sample, sequenced in a study of cytomegalovirus exposure and HLA in healthy donors. The PCR had 60 Vbeta and 13 Jbeta primers. Some clones are missing from TCRdb's copy, which holds only in-frame ones; the method was immunoSEQ multiplex PCR. The table has about 150,000 clones, approximately 86% seen once; the top ten hold around 7%. The sample was PBMCs. The receptors were gathered from a woman in her forties or fifties in good health and CMV-seropositive.

This sequence joins TRBV5-6 and TRBJ2-7, with D unresolved. Trimming took off 2 bases at V and 9 bases at J, with 15 bases between the two ends. The CDR3 loop spans 13 amino acids. Germline V gene lookup returns CDR1 SGHDT and CDR2 YYEEEE. The CDR3 protein is CASSFGFGFWQYF. CDR3 sequence (DNA): TGTGCCAGCAGCTTCGGGTTCGGTTTTTGGCAGTACTTC.

Regarding this clone: Other DNA sequences in this sample translate to the same CDR3. The chain links TRBV7-2 to TRBJ1-5; D might be TRBD1 (5 bases). With 2 bases removed from V and 4 bases from J, the gap between germline ends came to 6 bases. Germline-derived CDR1 and CDR2 are SGHTA and FQGNSA. This CDR3 comprises 13 residues. The CDR3 loop reads CASSLQGNQPQHF. CDR3 sequence (DNA): TGTGCCAGCAGCTTACAGGGTAATCAGCCCCAGCATTTT.

The rearrangement joins TRBV7-9 to TRBJ1-6; TRBD1 is a possible D gene (6 bases). Germline loops: CDR1 SEHNR, CDR2 FQNEAQ (reference sequence). The CDR3 is 17 amino acids. V was clipped by 4 bases and J by 10 bases, with 23 bases between them. The CDR3, as DNA: TGTGCCAGCAGCTCCCAACGGGGGGGGCGGTCTGAATCACCCCTCCACTTT. It codes for CASSSQRGGRSESPLHF.

The chain couples TRBV19 to TRBJ1-5; possibly TRBD1 for D (5 bases). Germline V gene sequence: CDR1 LNHDA, CDR2 SQIVND (reference sequence). The CDR3 is 14 amino acids. Deletions cut 4 bases from V and 6 bases from J, with 13 bases between. CDR3 sequence: CASSTTGRSQPQHF. In DNA, the CDR3 is TGTGCCAGTAGTACCACAGGACGAAGTCAGCCCCAGCATTTT. The full variable domain, its missing parts supplied by reference TRBV19 and TRBJ1-5, is DGGITQSPKYLFRKEGQNVTLSCEQNLNHDAMYWYRQDPGQGLRLIYYSQIVNDFQKGDIAEGYSVSREKKESFPLTVTSAQKNPTAFYLCASSTTGRSQPQHFGDGTRLSIL.

The chain joins TRBV7-9 to TRBJ1-4; tentative D call: TRBD1 (5 bases). The germline CDR1 and CDR2 sequences are SEHNR and FQNEAQ (reference sequence). This CDR3 comprises 12 residues. Trimming cost V 5 bases and J 6 bases, with 7 bases left between them. CDR3: CASSLTDEKLFF. CDR3 nucleotides: TGTGCCAGCAGCCTGACAGATGAAAAACTGTTTTTT.

The J gene is TRBJ1-3, the V gene TRBV6-5; D remains ambiguous. V was shortened by 8 bases and J by 1 base, with 12 bases between the two germline ends. Germline V gene lookup returns CDR1 MNHEY and CDR2 SVGAGI. The CDR3 runs to 14 residues. The CDR3 sequence is CASGYSTSGNTIYF. The CDR3 DNA reads as TGTGCCAGCGGGTATAGCACGTCTGGAAACACCATATATTTT.

This clone came up a few times. CDR3 region: CASSLLAGAADTQYF. The DNA for the CDR3 is TGTGCCAGTAGCCTACTAGCGGGGGCAGCAGATACGCAGTATTTT. The chain uses TRBV19 and TRBJ2-3, with 11 bases matching TRBD2. Germline CDR1 and CDR2: LNHDA and SQIVND (reference sequence). CDR3 size: 15 residues. V was pared by 6 bases and J by 4 bases, with 6 bases of the junction left unmatched.

J is TRBJ1-2 and V is TRBV6-5, with D perhaps matching TRBD1 (6 bases). With 5 bases removed from V and 4 bases from J, the gap between germline ends came to 8 bases. The germline V gene has CDR1 MNHEY and CDR2 SVGAGI. This CDR3 region has 12 residues. CDR3 amino acids: CASSPDSYGYTF. CDR3 DNA sequence: TGTGCCAGCAGTCCGGACAGCTATGGCTACACCTTC.